The TCR beta chain under discussion was sequenced for a study of cytomegalovirus exposure and HLA in healthy donors. Whole-study findings and limits: Under in vitro conditions, three CMV-associated chains were confirmed as specific for CMV antigens. For cytomegalovirus status, the classifier reportedly gave diagnoses with high specificity and sensitivity.

The repertoire was sequenced with immunoSEQ multiplex PCR; TCRdb's copy has only in-frame clones and lacks some. The repertoire includes 150,000 to 200,000 clones, 86% of them detected once, and approximately 1.5% sits in the top ten. With respect to this clone: As yet, its antigen is unknown.

Germline V gene data show CDR1 as LNHDA and CDR2 as SQIVND (reference sequence). CDR3 size: 15 residues. Between the trimmed V and J ends, which lost 4 bases and 1 base, there was a span of 13 bases. V is TRBV19 and J is TRBJ1-2; D might be TRBD1 (5 bases). Sequenced material: PBMCs. The sequence derives from a young woman in good health and CMV-seronegative. This CDR3 reads CASSKGQGFNYGYTF. The CDR3 DNA follows: TGTGCCAGTAGTAAGGGGCAGGGCTTTAACTATGGCTACACCTTC.